One sample yielded the 25 T cell receptor beta chains listed below, sequenced in a study of blood T cell repertoires in COVID-19. The assay was immunoSEQ multiplex PCR, and TCRdb's table has in-frame clones only and misses some. The sample lists about 240,000 clones, just under 85% occurring once. Sequenced material: peripheral blood. The receptors stem from a woman aged 80 or over with acute or convalescent COVID-19.

The chain carries TRBV27 and TRBJ1-6, with TRBD1 as a possible D gene (5 bases). Germline assignment: CDR1 MNHEY and CDR2 SMNVEV (reference sequence). This CDR3 is built from 16 residues. The ends were cut back, 2 bases at V and 0 bases at J, with 8 bases in the middle. CDR3 sequence reads: CASSLGRGSYNSPLHF. In DNA, the CDR3 is TGTGCCAGCAGTTTAGGTAGGGGCTCCTATAATTCACCCCTCCACTTT.

The chain is built from TRBV2 and TRBJ1-2; 7 bases are shared with TRBD1. CDR1 and CDR2 from the germline V gene are SNHLY and FYNNEI. CDR3 length: 12 amino acids. V trimming: 6 bases; J trimming: 4 bases; junction bases outside the gene matches: 2. The CDR3 spells CASSRDSYGYTF. In nucleotides, the CDR3 is TGTGCCAGCAGCCGGGACAGCTATGGCTACACCTTC.

This clone was seen once. This chain joins TRBV5-1 and TRBJ2-2; 8 bases map to TRBD1. Per germline, CDR1 SGHRS and CDR2 YFSETQ. The CDR3 is made up of 15 amino acids. J gave up 5 bases and V 4 bases, and 7 bases lay outside the gene matches. CDR3: CASSQTGAETGELFF. Written as DNA, the CDR3 is TGCGCCAGCAGCCAGACAGGGGCGGAAACCGGGGAGCTGTTTTTT.

There are a few counts of this clone. The CDR3 loop reads CASTQSWAYSNQPQHF. The CDR3 nucleotides read TGTGCCAGTACCCAATCCTGGGCATATAGCAATCAGCCCCAGCATTTT. This chain uses TRBV19 with TRBJ1-5; D is unresolved. The CDR3 has 16 amino acids. V lost 7 bases and J lost 0, with 16 bases in between. From germline, CDR1 is LNHDA and CDR2 SQIVND (reference sequence).

DNA of the CDR3: TGTGCCAGCAGCCCCCCCCCGGGTCGGGGGGGCTGGTACGAGCAGTACTTC. The encoded protein is CASSPPPGRGGWYEQYF. V is TRBV3-1 (or the pseudogene TRBV3-2) and J is TRBJ2-7; TRBD2 matches at 8 bases. This CDR3 region has 17 residues. The germline gives CDR1 LGHDT, CDR2 YNNKEL (reference sequence). With V trimmed by 4 bases and J by 4 bases, 15 bases remained unmatched.

This clone occurred a few times. This chain joins TRBV5-6 and TRBJ1-2; 7 bases agree with TRBD1. CDR1 is SGHDT, CDR2 YYEEEE, per germline. V lost 3 bases, J lost 4 bases, and 3 bases stayed unmatched. The CDR3 is 13 amino acids. CDR3 protein: CASSSDRSYGYTF. In DNA form, the CDR3 reads TGTGCCAGCAGCTCGGACAGGAGCTATGGCTACACCTTC. Filled out from reference TRBV5-6 and TRBJ1-2, the complete variable domain reads DAGVTQSPTHLIKTRGQQVTLRCSPKSGHDTVSWYQQALGQGPQFIFQYYEEEERQRGNFPDRFSGHQFPNYSSELNVNALLLGDSALYLCASSSDRSYGYTFGSGTRLTVV.

The J gene is TRBJ2-7, the V gene TRBV5-4; 9 nucleotides agree with TRBD1. The germline V gene encodes CDR1 SGHNT and CDR2 YYREEE (reference sequence). V lost 4 bases, J lost 3 bases, and 11 bases stayed unmatched. This CDR3 region has 16 residues. Here the CDR3 DNA reads TGTGCCAGCAGCACCGACAGGGGGAGAATTTTCTACGAGCAGTACTTC. Its translation: CASSTDRGRIFYEQYF.

The chain joins TRBV19 to TRBJ1-5, with 9 nucleotides matching TRBD1. J gave up 4 bases and V 3 bases, and 7 bases lay outside the gene matches. The CDR3 loop spans 16 amino acids. Germline V lookup: CDR1 LNHDA, CDR2 SQIVND (reference sequence). CDR3: CASSMREQGANQPQHF. CDR3 bases: TGTGCCAGTAGTATGAGAGAACAGGGGGCGAATCAGCCCCAGCATTTT.

The sample holds a few counts of this clone. This chain connects TRBV4-1 to TRBJ1-1; the match to TRBD1 covers 8 bases. CDR3 size: 15 residues. The V segment lost 3 bases and the J segment 2 bases; nucleotides outside the gene matches: 5. The germline V gene encodes CDR1 MGHRA and CDR2 YSYEKL. CDR3 in DNA: TGCGCCAGCAGCCACCCAGGACAGGGCAACACTGAAGCTTTCTTT. This codes for CASSHPGQGNTEAFF.

Turning to this clone: Its ends do not fully match the called genes, so a read error is possible. V gene TRBV11-2 combines with J gene TRBJ2-7; 11 bases align to TRBD1. The germline gives CDR1 SGHAT, CDR2 FQNNGV. The CDR3 spans 13 residues. CDR3 residues: CASSLPGQGGRDF. The CDR3, as DNA: TGTGCCAGCAGCTTACCGGGACAGGGGGGTCGGGACTTC. Combining the CDR3 with reference TRBV11-2 and TRBJ2-7 gives the whole variable domain EAGVAQSPRYKIIEKRQSVAFWCNPISGHATLYWYQQILGQGPKLLIQFQNNGVVDDSQLPKDRFSAERLKGVDSTLKIQPAKLEDSAVYLCASSLPGQGGRDFGPGTRLTVT.

The chain uses TRBV7-9 and TRBJ1-2; D not resolved. Per the germline V gene, CDR1 is SEHNR and CDR2 is FQNEAQ (reference sequence). This CDR3 spans 16 amino acids. The germline V and J ends were trimmed by 5 bases and 0 bases, with 16 bases remaining between them. DNA for the CDR3: TGTGCCAGCAGCGGACGTGGAGGGCCTACTAACTATGGCTACACCTTC. This translates into CASSGRGGPTNYGYTF.

This chain joins TRBV19 and TRBJ1-5; 12 bases fit TRBD1. The CDR3 is 15 amino acids. CDR1 and CDR2 (germline): LNHDA, SQIVND (reference sequence). Trimming cost V 7 bases and J 6 bases; bases outside gene matches: 7. The DNA for the CDR3 is TGTGCCAGTACCGGGACAGGGGGCGCCGGTCAGCCCCAGCATTTT. It yields the protein CASTGTGGAGQPQHF.

J is TRBJ1-1 and V is TRBV9; 8 bases are shared with TRBD1. The germline V gene has CDR1 SGDLS and CDR2 YYNGEE. The CDR3 runs 14 residues. V dropped 6 bases and J dropped 1; count of bases not matched to a gene: 5. The CDR3 DNA reads TGTGCCAGCAACCAGGGGGCCGGGAACACTGAAGCTTTCTTT. Translating gives CASNQGAGNTEAFF.

V and J are TRBV5-4 and TRBJ2-1; D ambiguous. The V and J ends lost 4 bases and 7 bases respectively, with 9 bases between them. The CDR3 covers 12 residues. Germline-derived CDR1 and CDR2 are SGHNT and YYREEE (reference sequence). Written as DNA, the CDR3 is TGTGCCAGCAGCCCAACTCGGAATGAGCAGTTCTTC. This encodes CASSPTRNEQFF.

The chain employs TRBV18 and TRBJ2-5; 7 bases match TRBD1. CDR1 and CDR2 from the germline V gene are KGHSH and LQKENI. This CDR3 spans 13 amino acids. Unmatched junction bases numbered 5, after V lost 6 bases and J lost 4 bases. Here the CDR3 DNA reads TGTGCCAGCTCCCCAGGGACAGTAGAGACCCAGTACTTC. Translated, it gives CASSPGTVETQYF. Full variable domain (remainder filled in from reference TRBV18 and TRBJ2-5): NAGVMQNPRHLVRRRGQEARLRCSPMKGHSHVYWYRQLPEEGLKFMVYLQKENIIDESGMPKERFSAEFPKEGPSILRIQQVVRGDSAAYFCASSPGTVETQYFGPGTRLLVL.

V and J are TRBV30 and TRBJ1-5, with D unresolved. Germline V CDR1 and CDR2: GTSNPN, SVGIG (reference sequence). V was clipped by 2 bases and J by 2 bases, with 13 bases between them. The CDR3 runs to 15 residues. CDR3 residues: CAWSQDVGGNQPQHF. The CDR3, as DNA: TGTGCCTGGAGTCAGGACGTGGGAGGCAATCAGCCCCAGCATTTT.

V usage is TRBV24-1 and J usage is TRBJ2-1; D is possibly TRBD1 (5 bases). This CDR3 is 18 amino acids long. Trimming pared 0 bases from V and 0 bases from J, leaving 14 bases between. From germline, CDR1 is KGHDR and CDR2 SFDVKD. This CDR3 reads CATSDLLTAPSSYNEQFF. The DNA of the CDR3 is TGTGCCACCAGTGATTTGTTGACAGCCCCCAGCTCCTACAATGAGCAGTTCTTC.

The chain couples TRBV2 to TRBJ2-3, with TRBD1 matching 7 bases. CDR3 length equals 21 residues. Germline CDR1 SNHLY, CDR2 FYNNEI. V gave up 5 bases and J gave up 0 bases; unmatched junction bases: 23. The CDR3 region has the DNA TGTGCCAGCAGTTACCGGGACAGCTACGAACTCAGCGGTGGGAGCACAGATACGCAGTATTTT. Translation: CASSYRDSYELSGGSTDTQYF.

This chain connects TRBV3-1 (or the pseudogene TRBV3-2) to TRBJ1-2; a weak D match, TRBD1 (5 bases). The CDR3 consists of 16 residues. V dropped 4 bases and J dropped 4 bases, with 19 bases sitting between them. CDR1 is LGHDT and CDR2 is YNNKEL in the germline V gene (reference sequence). CDR3 loop: CASSLRSTAGSYGYTF. The CDR3 DNA reads TGTGCCAGCAGCCTCCGGTCGACAGCCGGCAGCTATGGCTACACCTTC.

This chain joins TRBV11-1 and TRBJ2-5; D is perhaps TRBD2 (6 bases). Germline V gives CDR1 SGHAT, CDR2 FQDESV (reference sequence). The CDR3 extends over 13 amino acids. Trimming stripped 7 bases from V and 2 bases from J, with 11 bases between. The CDR3 spells CASTKRAQETQYF. For the CDR3, the DNA is TGTGCCAGCACAAAGCGGGCGCAAGAGACCCAGTACTTC.

This chain uses TRBV2 with TRBJ1-2; D is possibly TRBD1 (6 bases). The length of the CDR3 is 13 residues. The germline V and J ends were trimmed by 6 bases and 5 bases, with 13 bases remaining between them. Germline CDR1 is SNHLY and CDR2 is FYNNEI. The CDR3 sequence: CASRAQGWYGYTF. The CDR3 coding sequence is TGTGCCAGCAGAGCACAGGGATGGTATGGCTACACCTTC.

The chain combines TRBV18 with TRBJ1-5; D may be TRBD1 (5 bases). Trimming took 4 bases from V and 6 from J, leaving 10 bases between them. CDR1 and CDR2 (germline): KGHSH, LQKENI. The CDR3 extends over 13 amino acids. The CDR3 sequence: CASSLGTRQPQHF. DNA for the CDR3: TGTGCCAGCTCACTCGGGACTCGTCAGCCCCAGCATTTT. Drawing the rest from reference TRBV18 and TRBJ1-5, the complete variable domain is NAGVMQNPRHLVRRRGQEARLRCSPMKGHSHVYWYRQLPEEGLKFMVYLQKENIIDESGMPKERFSAEFPKEGPSILRIQQVVRGDSAAYFCASSLGTRQPQHFGDGTRLSIL.

V and J are TRBV7-2 and TRBJ2-7; TRBD1 matches at 9 bases. Germline loops: CDR1 SGHTA, CDR2 FQGNSA. This CDR3 is built from 14 residues. Unmatched junction bases numbered 6, after V lost 5 bases and J lost 4 bases. CDR3 amino acids: CASSPRQGGYEQYF. In nucleotides, the CDR3 is TGTGCCAGCAGCCCCCGACAGGGGGGATACGAGCAGTACTTC.

The chain is built from TRBV25-1 and TRBJ2-2; 8 bases align to TRBD1. Germline values: CDR1 MGHDK, CDR2 SYGVNS. CDR3 length: 16 residues. J lost 4 bases, V lost 4 bases, and 8 bases had no gene match. The CDR3 here is CASSARTGKGTGELFF. DNA for the CDR3: TGTGCCAGCAGTGCGAGGACAGGGAAAGGCACCGGGGAGCTGTTTTTT.

This clone was seen a single time. The chain has TRBV6-1 and TRBJ2-1, with 8 bases aligning to TRBD1. V lost 2 bases to trimming and J lost 2 bases; unmatched junction nucleotides: 11. In germline, CDR1 is MNHNS, CDR2 SASEGT. This CDR3 is 18 amino acids long. The CDR3 loop reads CASSEWGRTGRAYNEQFF. CDR3 DNA sequence: TGTGCCAGCAGTGAATGGGGGAGGACAGGGCGGGCCTACAATGAGCAGTTCTTC.